Detailed here is one T cell receptor beta chain. Antigen specificity is unknown. This table comes from immunoSEQ multiplex PCR, and its TCRdb copy is limited to in-frame clones, with some not included. The table lists 50,000 to 65,000 clones, 80% to 95% of them singletons, with 13% in the top ten. This sample was taken from a study of OX40 agonist ivuxolimab in advanced cancers. Study information: Six ivuxolimab dose levels, 0.01 to 10 mg/kg, were given intravenously every 2 weeks. Hepatocellular carcinoma, melanoma, renal cell or head and neck cancer occurred in dose-escalation patients. Study-level findings and limits: The 0.1-3.0 mg/kg partial responders had among the lowest clonal expansion.

From germline, CDR1 is LGHNA and CDR2 YNFKEQ. The CDR3 runs to 18 residues. V lost 4 bases and J lost 2, with 21 bases in between. Here the sequenced sample was CD4+ or CD8+ T cells sorted from blood, taken in a trial of the OX40 agonist ivuxolimab. The receptor was isolated from an adult with an advanced solid tumor such as melanoma, head and neck, liver or kidney cancer. This chain connects TRBV4-2 to TRBJ1-5, with D possibly TRBD1 on 6 matching bases. The CDR3 DNA reads TGTGCCAGCAGCCTGTGGAGACAGGCTCTTCGTGGCAATCAGCCCCAGCATTTT. It translates to CASSLWRQALRGNQPQHF.